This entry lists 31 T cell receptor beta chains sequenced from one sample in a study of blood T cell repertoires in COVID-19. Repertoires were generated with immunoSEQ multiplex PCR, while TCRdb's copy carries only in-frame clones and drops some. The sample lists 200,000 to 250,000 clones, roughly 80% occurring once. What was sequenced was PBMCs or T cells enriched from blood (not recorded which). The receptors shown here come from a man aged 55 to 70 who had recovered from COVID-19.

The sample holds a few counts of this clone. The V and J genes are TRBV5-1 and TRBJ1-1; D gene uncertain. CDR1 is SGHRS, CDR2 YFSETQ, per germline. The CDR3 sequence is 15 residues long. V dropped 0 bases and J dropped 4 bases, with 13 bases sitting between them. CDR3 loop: CASSLGAGWGTEAFF. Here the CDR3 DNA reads TGCGCCAGCAGCTTGGGGGCGGGTTGGGGCACTGAAGCTTTCTTT. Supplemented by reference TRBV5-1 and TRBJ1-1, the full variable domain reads KAGVTQTPRYLIKTRGQQVTLSCSPISGHRSVSWYQQTPGQGLQFLFEYFSETQRNKGNFPGRFSGRQFSNSRSEMNVSTLELGDSALYLCASSLGAGWGTEAFFGQGTRLTVV.

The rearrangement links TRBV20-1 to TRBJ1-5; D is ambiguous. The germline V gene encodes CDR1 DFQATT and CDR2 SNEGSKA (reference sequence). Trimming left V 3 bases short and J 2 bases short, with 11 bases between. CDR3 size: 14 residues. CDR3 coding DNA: TGCAGTGCTAGTAGAGGTTGGGGCAATCAGCCCCAGCATTTT. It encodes CSASRGWGNQPQHF.

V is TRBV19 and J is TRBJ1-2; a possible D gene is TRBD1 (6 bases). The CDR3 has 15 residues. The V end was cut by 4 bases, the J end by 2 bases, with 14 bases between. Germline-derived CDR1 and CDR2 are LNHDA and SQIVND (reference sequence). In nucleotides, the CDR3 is TGTGCCAGTAGTACGGAACAGGGTTCCAACTATGGCTACACCTTC. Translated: CASSTEQGSNYGYTF.

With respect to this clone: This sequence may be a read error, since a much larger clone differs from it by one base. CDR3 coding DNA: TGTGCCACCAGCGGACAGGACCGAGAGACCCAGTACTTC. Residues: CATSGQDRETQYF. This chain uses TRBV15 with TRBJ2-5; 7 bases are shared with TRBD1. This CDR3 is built from 13 residues. Germline CDR1 is LNHNV and CDR2 is YYDKDF (reference sequence). V lost 5 bases to trimming and J lost 4 bases; unmatched junction nucleotides: 4.

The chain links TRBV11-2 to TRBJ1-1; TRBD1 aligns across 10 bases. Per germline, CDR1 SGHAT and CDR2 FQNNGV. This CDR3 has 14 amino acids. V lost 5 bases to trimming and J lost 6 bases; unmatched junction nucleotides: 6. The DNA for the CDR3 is TGTGCCAGCAGCCGCGGGACAGGGGACGCTGAAGCTTTCTTT. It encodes CASSRGTGDAEAFF.

CDR3: CASSIRPRDTEAFF. CDR3 DNA: TGTGCCAGTAGTATACGGCCGCGGGACACTGAAGCTTTCTTT. The J gene is TRBJ1-1, the V gene TRBV19, with D uncertain. CDR1 LNHDA and CDR2 SQIVND come from the germline V gene (reference sequence). Trimming took off 2 bases at V and 3 bases at J, with 10 bases between the two ends. The CDR3 contains 14 residues.

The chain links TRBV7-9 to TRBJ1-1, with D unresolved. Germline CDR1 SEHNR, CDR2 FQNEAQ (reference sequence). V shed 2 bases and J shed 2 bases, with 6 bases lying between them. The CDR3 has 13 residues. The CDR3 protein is CASSLIPNTEAFF. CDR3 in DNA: TGTGCCAGCAGCTTAATTCCTAACACTGAAGCTTTCTTT.

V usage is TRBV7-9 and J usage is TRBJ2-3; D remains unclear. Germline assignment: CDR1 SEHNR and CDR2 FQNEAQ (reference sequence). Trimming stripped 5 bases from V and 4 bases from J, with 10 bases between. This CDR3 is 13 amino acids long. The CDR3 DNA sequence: TGTGCCAGCAGCATCCGGGTGGCAGATACGCAGTATTTT. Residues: CASSIRVADTQYF. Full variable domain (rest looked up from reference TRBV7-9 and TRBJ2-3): DTGVSQNPRHKITKRGQNVTFRCDPISEHNRLYWYRQTLGQGPEFLTYFQNEAQLEKSRLLSDRFSAERPKGSFSTLEIQRTEQGDSAMYLCASSIRVADTQYFGPGTRLTVL.

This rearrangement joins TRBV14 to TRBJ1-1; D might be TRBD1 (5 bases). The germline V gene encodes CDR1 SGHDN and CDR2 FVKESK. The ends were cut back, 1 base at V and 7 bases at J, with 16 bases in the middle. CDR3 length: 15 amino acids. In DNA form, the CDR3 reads TGTGCCAGCAGCCAAGGGTGGGGCCAGGGAATTGAAGCTTTCTTT. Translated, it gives CASSQGWGQGIEAFF.

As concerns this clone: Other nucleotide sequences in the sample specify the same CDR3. This chain's CDR3 is CASSLTENTEAFF. The CDR3 nucleotides are TGTGCCAGCAGTCTCACAGAGAACACTGAAGCTTTCTTT. The chain is built from TRBV12-3 or TRBV12-4 and TRBJ1-1; unclear D gene. This CDR3 comprises 13 residues. V was cut by 5 bases and J by 1 base, with 8 bases left in between.

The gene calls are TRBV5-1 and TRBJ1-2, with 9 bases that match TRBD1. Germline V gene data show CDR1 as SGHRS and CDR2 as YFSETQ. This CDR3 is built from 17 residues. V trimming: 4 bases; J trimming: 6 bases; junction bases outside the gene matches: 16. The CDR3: CASSLKDRGTSDHGYTF. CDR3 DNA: TGCGCCAGCAGCCTTAAGGACAGGGGAACATCTGACCATGGCTACACCTTC.

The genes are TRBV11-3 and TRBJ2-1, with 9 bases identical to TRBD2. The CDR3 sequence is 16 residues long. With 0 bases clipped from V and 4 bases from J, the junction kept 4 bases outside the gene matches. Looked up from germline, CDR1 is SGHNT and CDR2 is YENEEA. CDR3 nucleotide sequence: TGTGCCAGCAGCTTAGAGGCGGGGGGGCCTTACAATGAGCAGTTCTTC. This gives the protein CASSLEAGGPYNEQFF.

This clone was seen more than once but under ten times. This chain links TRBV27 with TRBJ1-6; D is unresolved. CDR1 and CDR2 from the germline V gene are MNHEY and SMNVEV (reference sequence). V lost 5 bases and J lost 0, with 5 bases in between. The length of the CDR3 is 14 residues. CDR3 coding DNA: TGTGCCAGCAGTGTTAGCTCCTATAATTCACCCCTCCACTTT. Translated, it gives CASSVSSYNSPLHF.

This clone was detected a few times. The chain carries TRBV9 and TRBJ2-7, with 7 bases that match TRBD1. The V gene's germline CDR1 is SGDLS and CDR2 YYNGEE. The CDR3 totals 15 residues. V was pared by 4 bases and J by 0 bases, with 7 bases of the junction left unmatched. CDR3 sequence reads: CASSTQGDPSYEQYF. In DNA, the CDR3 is TGTGCCAGCAGCACTCAGGGGGACCCCTCCTACGAGCAGTACTTC.

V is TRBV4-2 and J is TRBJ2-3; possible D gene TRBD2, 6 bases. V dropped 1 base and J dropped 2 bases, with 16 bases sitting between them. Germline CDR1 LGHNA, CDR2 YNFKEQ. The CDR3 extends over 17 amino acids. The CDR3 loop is CASSQGDLRGTTDTQYF. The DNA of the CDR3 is TGTGCCAGCAGCCAAGGGGATTTACGCGGGACCACAGATACGCAGTATTTT.

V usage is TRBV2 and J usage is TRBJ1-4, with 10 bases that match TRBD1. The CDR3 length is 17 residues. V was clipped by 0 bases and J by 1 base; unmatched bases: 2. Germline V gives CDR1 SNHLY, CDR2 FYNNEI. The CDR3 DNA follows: TGTGCCAGCAGTGAAGCCGGGACAGGGGAAACTAATGAAAAACTGTTTTTT. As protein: CASSEAGTGETNEKLFF.

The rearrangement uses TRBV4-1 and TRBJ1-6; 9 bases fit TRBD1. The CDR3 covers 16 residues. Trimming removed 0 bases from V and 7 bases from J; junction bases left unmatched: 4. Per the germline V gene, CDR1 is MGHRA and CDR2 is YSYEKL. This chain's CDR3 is CASSQEGTGTNSPLHF. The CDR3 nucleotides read TGCGCCAGCAGCCAAGAGGGGACAGGGACAAATTCACCCCTCCACTTT.

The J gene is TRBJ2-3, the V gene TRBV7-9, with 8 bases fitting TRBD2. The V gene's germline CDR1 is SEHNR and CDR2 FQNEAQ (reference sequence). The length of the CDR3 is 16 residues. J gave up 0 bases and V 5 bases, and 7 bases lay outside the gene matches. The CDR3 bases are TGTGCCAGCAGCGGGGGGAGCGGGGGTAGCACAGATACGCAGTATTTT. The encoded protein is CASSGGSGGSTDTQYF.

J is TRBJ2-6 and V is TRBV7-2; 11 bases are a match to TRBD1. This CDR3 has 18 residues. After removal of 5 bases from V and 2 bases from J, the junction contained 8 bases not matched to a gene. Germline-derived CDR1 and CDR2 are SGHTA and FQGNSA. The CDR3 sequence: CASSQARTGGAGANVLTF. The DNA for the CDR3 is TGTGCCAGCAGCCAAGCCCGGACAGGGGGCGCTGGGGCCAACGTCCTGACTTTC.

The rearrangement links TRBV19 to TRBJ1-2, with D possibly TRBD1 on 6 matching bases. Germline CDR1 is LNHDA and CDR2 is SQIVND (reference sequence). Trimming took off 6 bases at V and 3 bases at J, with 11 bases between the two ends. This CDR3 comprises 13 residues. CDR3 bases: TGTGCCAGTAGCCCTGGACAGTACTATGGCTACACCTTC. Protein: CASSPGQYYGYTF.

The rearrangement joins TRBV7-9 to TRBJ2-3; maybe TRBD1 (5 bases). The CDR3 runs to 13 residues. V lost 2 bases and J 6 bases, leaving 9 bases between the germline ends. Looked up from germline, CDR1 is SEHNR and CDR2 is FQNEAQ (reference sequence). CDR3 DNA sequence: TGTGCCAGCAGCTTATCAGGGTCCGATACGCAGTATTTT. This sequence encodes CASSLSGSDTQYF.

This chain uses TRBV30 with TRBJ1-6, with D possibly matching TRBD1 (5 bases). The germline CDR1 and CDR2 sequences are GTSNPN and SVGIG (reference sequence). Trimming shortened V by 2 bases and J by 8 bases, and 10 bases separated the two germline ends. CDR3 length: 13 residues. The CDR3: CAWSKGIDSPLHF. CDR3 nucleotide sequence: TGTGCCTGGAGTAAGGGGATTGATTCACCCCTCCACTTT.

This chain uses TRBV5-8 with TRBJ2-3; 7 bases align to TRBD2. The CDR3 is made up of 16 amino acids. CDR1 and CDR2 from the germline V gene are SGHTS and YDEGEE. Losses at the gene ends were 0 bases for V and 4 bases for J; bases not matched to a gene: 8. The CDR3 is CASSLEGGRFADTQYF. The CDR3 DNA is TGTGCCAGCAGCTTGGAGGGAGGGAGATTCGCAGATACGCAGTATTTT.

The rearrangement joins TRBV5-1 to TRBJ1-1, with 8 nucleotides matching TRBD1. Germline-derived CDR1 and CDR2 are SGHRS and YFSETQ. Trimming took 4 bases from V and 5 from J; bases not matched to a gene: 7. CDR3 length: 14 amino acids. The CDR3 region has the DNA TGCGCCAGCAGCCGGACAGGGATGGAGACTGAAGCTTTCTTT. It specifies CASSRTGMETEAFF.

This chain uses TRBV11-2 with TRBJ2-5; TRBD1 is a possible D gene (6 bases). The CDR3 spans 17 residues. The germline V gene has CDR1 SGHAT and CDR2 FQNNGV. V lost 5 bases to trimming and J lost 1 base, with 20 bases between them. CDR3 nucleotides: TGTGCCAGCAGCCCCATCGGGGACACCTACGTCCAAGAGACCCAGTACTTC. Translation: CASSPIGDTYVQETQYF.

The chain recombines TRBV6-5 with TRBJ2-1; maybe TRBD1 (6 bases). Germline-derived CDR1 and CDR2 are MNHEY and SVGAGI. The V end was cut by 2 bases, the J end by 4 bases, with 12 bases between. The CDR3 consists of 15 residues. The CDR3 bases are TGTGCCAGCAGTTACAGTGGGACACTGTACAATGAGCAGTTCTTC. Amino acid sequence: CASSYSGTLYNEQFF.

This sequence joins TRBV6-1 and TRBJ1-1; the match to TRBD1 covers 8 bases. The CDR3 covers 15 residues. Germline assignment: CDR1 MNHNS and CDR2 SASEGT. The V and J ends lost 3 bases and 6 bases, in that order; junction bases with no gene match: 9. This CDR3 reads CASSDIAGGASEAFF. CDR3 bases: TGTGCCAGCAGTGATATCGCAGGGGGCGCGTCTGAAGCTTTCTTT.

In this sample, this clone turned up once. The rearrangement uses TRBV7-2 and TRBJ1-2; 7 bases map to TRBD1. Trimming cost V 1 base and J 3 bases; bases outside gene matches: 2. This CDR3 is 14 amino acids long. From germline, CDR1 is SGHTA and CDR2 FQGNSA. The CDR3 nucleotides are TGTGCCAGCAGCTTAGACGGGACAGACTATGGCTACACCTTC. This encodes CASSLDGTDYGYTF.

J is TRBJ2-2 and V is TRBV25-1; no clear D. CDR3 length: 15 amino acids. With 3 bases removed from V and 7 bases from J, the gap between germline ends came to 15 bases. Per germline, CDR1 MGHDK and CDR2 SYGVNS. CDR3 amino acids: CASSENLRRGGELFF. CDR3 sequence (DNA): TGTGCCAGCAGTGAGAATTTGCGGCGAGGCGGGGAGCTGTTTTTT.

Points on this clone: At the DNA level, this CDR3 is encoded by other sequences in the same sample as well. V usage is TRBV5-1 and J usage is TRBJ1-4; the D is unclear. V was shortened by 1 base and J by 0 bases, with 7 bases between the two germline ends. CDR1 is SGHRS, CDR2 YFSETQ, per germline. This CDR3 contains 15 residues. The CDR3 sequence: CASSLNTATNEKLFF. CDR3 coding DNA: TGCGCCAGCAGCTTGAACACAGCAACTAATGAAAAACTGTTTTTT.

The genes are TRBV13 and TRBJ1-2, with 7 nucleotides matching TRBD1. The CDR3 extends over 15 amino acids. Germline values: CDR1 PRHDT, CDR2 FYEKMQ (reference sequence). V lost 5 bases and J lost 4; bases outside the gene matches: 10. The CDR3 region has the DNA TGTGCCAGCAGCCTACAGACAGGGAAGGGCTATGGCTACACCTTC. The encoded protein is CASSLQTGKGYGYTF.